Listed here are 8 T cell receptor beta chains from one sample, sequenced in a study of T-cell reconstitution after alpha-beta-depleted transplantation in children. Unique molecular identifiers were incorporated when the TCRbeta library was constructed. TCRdb itself ran the PCR reads through MiXCR, one entry per CDR3 protein. The sample records a few hundred thousand distinct CDR3 sequences, around 27% being singletons. Source: PBMCs, taken before TCRalphabeta/CD19-depleted stem cell transplant. The receptors originated from a boy in the first two years of life with Wiskott-Aldrich syndrome, due to receive a stem cell transplant.

The chain has TRBV25-1 and TRBJ2-1; 7 nucleotides align to TRBD2. The CDR3 covers 15 residues. Trimming removed 4 bases from V and 6 bases from J; junction bases left unmatched: 9. Germline V gene data show CDR1 as MGHDK and CDR2 as SYGVNS. The CDR3 DNA is TGTGCCAGCAGTGTCGGGGGAGGGGTGCGCAATGAGCAGTTCTTC. Translated, it gives CASSVGGGVRNEQFF.

The rearrangement joins TRBV27 to TRBJ2-7, with 8 bases that match TRBD1. Germline V lookup: CDR1 MNHEY, CDR2 SMNVEV (reference sequence). The J segment lost 6 bases and the V segment lost 10 bases, leaving 5 bases of the junction unmatched. The CDR3 has 11 amino acids. CDR3 bases: TGTGCCACGGTCAGGGGGCGCGAGCAGTACTTC. As protein: CATVRGREQYF.

This clonotype was counted only a few times. The chain uses TRBV12-3 or TRBV12-4 and TRBJ1-2, with D maybe TRBD1 (5 bases). The CDR3 runs 13 residues. Trimming took off 3 bases at V and 3 bases at J, with 8 bases between the two ends. CDR3 sequence (DNA): TGTGCCAGCAGTTTCCCACAGGACTATGGCTACACCTTC. Amino acid sequence: CASSFPQDYGYTF.

The chain carries TRBV10-3 and TRBJ2-2, with D maybe TRBD1 (6 bases). Germline V CDR1 and CDR2: ENHRY, SYGVKD. The CDR3 length is 14 residues. V lost 6 bases, J lost 8 bases, and 16 bases lay in between. CDR3 residues: CAISEGQGQGELFF. The CDR3 DNA is TGTGCCATCAGCGAAGGGCAGGGGCAGGGGGAGCTGTTTTTT.

The chain has TRBV28 and TRBJ2-5, with D tentatively TRBD2 (6 bases). This CDR3 contains 14 residues. Trimming pared 5 bases from V and 6 bases from J, leaving 16 bases between. CDR1 and CDR2 from the germline V gene are MDHEN and SYDVKM. DNA of the CDR3: TGTGCCAGCAGTCCGCATTCGGGAGAACAGACCCAGTACTTC. This sequence encodes CASSPHSGEQTQYF.

The chain employs TRBV20-1 and TRBJ1-1; TRBD1 aligns across 7 bases. Germline V lookup: CDR1 DFQATT, CDR2 SNEGSKA (reference sequence). The CDR3 loop spans 14 amino acids. The V gene end was trimmed by 4 bases and the J gene end by 0 bases; junction bases not matched to a gene: 5. Here the CDR3 DNA reads TGCAGTGCTACTAGACAGGGACTGAACACTGAAGCTTTCTTT. It codes for CSATRQGLNTEAFF.

This clonotype was found a few times. The genes are TRBV7-2 and TRBJ2-1; a weak D match, TRBD2 (7 bases). The germline gives CDR1 SGHTA, CDR2 FQGNSA. The CDR3 runs 16 residues. The V gene lost 8 bases and the J gene lost 7 bases, with 24 bases spanning the gap. The CDR3 loop is CASLIRGEGPSNEQFF. CDR3 sequence (DNA): TGTGCCAGCCTTATAAGGGGGGAGGGACCCTCGAATGAGCAGTTCTTC.

V usage is TRBV27 and J usage is TRBJ2-5; TRBD2 might be the D (7 bases). The V gene's germline CDR1 is MNHEY and CDR2 SMNVEV (reference sequence). V was shortened by 5 bases and J by 2 bases, with 21 bases between the two germline ends. The CDR3 totals 17 residues. Here the CDR3 DNA reads TGTGCCAGCAGTCTCCTAATAGGGGGGGTGGCTCAAGAGACCCAGTACTTC. It codes for CASSLLIGGVAQETQYF.